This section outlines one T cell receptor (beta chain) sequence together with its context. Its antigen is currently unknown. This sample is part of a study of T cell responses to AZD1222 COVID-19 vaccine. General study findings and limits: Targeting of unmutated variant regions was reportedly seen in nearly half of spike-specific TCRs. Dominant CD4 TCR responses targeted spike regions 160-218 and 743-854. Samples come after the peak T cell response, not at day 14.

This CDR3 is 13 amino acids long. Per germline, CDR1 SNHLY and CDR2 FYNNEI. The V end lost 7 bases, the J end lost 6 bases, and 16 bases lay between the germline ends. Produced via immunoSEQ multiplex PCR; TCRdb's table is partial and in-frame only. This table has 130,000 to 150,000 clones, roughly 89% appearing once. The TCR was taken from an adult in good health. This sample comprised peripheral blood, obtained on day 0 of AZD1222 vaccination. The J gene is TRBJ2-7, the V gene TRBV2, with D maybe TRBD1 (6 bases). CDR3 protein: CASKGDMVGEQYF. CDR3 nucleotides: TGTGCCAGCAAGGGGGACATGGTGGGCGAGCAGTACTTC.